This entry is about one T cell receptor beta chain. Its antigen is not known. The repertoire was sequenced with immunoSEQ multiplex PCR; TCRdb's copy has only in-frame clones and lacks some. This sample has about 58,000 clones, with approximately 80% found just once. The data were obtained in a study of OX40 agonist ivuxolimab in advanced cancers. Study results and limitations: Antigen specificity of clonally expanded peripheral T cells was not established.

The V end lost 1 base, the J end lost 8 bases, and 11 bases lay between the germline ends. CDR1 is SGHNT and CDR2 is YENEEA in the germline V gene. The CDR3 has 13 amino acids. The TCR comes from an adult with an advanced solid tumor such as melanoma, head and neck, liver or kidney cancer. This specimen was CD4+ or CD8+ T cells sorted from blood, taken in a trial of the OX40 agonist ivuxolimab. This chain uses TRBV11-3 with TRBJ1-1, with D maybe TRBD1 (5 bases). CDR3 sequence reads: CASSLGTGVEAFF. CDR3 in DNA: TGTGCCAGCAGCTTAGGCACGGGGGTGGAAGCTTTCTTT.